The 18 T cell receptor beta chains below all came from one sample that was sequenced in a study of liver allograft versus peripheral blood T cells. Overall study: In transplanted livers, T cell receptor repertoires were compared with those found in the recipients' peripheral blood.

TCRdb analysed the reads with MiXCR anew, one entry per CDR3 protein. Among thousands of distinct CDR3 sequences listed, approximately 16% were seen once. These receptors were collected from a human patient who had a liver transplant. Some T cells may be transferred from the graft donor.

CDR3 DNA: TGTGCCAGTAGTATTAGGGCTAGCGGGGGCGTAAACATTCAGTACTTC. It encodes CASSIRASGGVNIQYF. This chain connects TRBV19 to TRBJ2-4; the match to TRBD2 covers 10 bases. After removal of 3 bases from V and 6 bases from J, the junction contained 8 bases not matched to a gene. CDR1 LNHDA and CDR2 SQIVND come from the germline V gene (reference sequence). This CDR3 is built from 16 residues.

This clonotype has just a few counts. V is TRBV19 and J is TRBJ1-2; possibly TRBD1 for D (5 bases). V lost 3 bases, J lost 2 bases, and 10 bases lay in between. The CDR3 consists of 14 residues. Germline V CDR1 and CDR2: LNHDA, SQIVND (reference sequence). The CDR3 coding sequence is TGTGCCAGTAGTATTCACCGGGACAACTATGGCTACACCTTC. Residues: CASSIHRDNYGYTF.

This clonotype rates as medium-sized. This sequence joins TRBV19 and TRBJ2-2; a weak D match, TRBD1 (6 bases). The CDR3 consists of 14 residues. In germline, CDR1 is LNHDA, CDR2 SQIVND (reference sequence). The CDR3 nucleotides are TGTGCTACGGAATTCGCCAACAGGGCCGGGGAGCTGTTTTTT. Translating it yields CATEFANRAGELFF.

By sample fraction, this clonotype is medium-sized. The chain has TRBV18 and TRBJ1-6, with D possibly matching TRBD1 (5 bases). This CDR3 is 16 amino acids long. V dropped 3 bases and J dropped 9 bases, with 18 bases sitting between them. Looked up from germline, CDR1 is KGHSH and CDR2 is LQKENI. This CDR3 reads CASSPQGPSRGSPLHF. For the CDR3, the DNA is TGTGCCAGCTCACCCCAGGGACCGTCGAGGGGTTCACCCCTCCACTTT.

This clonotype was detected many times. The J gene is TRBJ1-1, the V gene TRBV20-1, with D unresolved. This CDR3 is built from 14 residues. Germline lookup yields CDR1 DFQATT and CDR2 SNEGSKA (reference sequence). V lost 6 bases, J lost 1 base, and 15 bases lay in between. CDR3 region: CSAKPGSQNTEAFF. As DNA, the CDR3 is TGCAGTGCCAAGCCAGGATCCCAGAACACTGAAGCTTTCTTT.

V and J are TRBV7-9 and TRBJ1-2, with D maybe TRBD1 (6 bases). V was cut by 4 bases and J by 0 bases, with 15 bases left in between. The CDR3 is made up of 16 amino acids. The germline V gene has CDR1 SEHNR and CDR2 FQNEAQ (reference sequence). CDR3 sequence: CASSSRGGITNYGYTF. The CDR3 DNA follows: TGTGCCAGCAGCTCTAGGGGGGGCATTACTAACTATGGCTACACCTTC.

This chain connects TRBV3-1 to TRBJ2-7; D might be TRBD2 (6 bases). Trimming shortened V by 1 base and J by 3 bases, and 10 bases separated the two germline ends. The CDR3 runs 14 residues. Germline V lookup: CDR1 LGHDT, CDR2 YNNKEL (reference sequence). In nucleotides, the CDR3 is TGTGCCAGCAGCCAAGGTCGGGGGAGCTACGAGCAGTACTTC. It translates to CASSQGRGSYEQYF.

The chain carries TRBV7-9 and TRBJ2-2; D possibly corresponds to TRBD2 (7 bases). This CDR3 comprises 16 residues. Trimming removed 2 bases from V and 4 bases from J, with 14 bases in between. The germline V gene encodes CDR1 SEHNR and CDR2 FQNEAQ (reference sequence). Here the CDR3 reads CASSLSGGRITGELFF. CDR3 in DNA: TGTGCCAGCAGCTTATCCGGGGGGCGGATCACCGGGGAGCTGTTTTTT.

In its sample, this clonotype ranks as medium-sized. The chain joins TRBV18 to TRBJ1-1; a weak D match, TRBD1 (6 bases). Trimming cost V 6 bases and J 8 bases, with 16 bases left between them. The CDR3 has 13 amino acids. The germline V gene encodes CDR1 KGHSH and CDR2 LQKENI. The CDR3 bases are TGTGCCAGCTCCCCCCCCGAGAGGGGGGAAGCTTTCTTT. It yields the protein CASSPPERGEAFF. Combining the CDR3 with reference TRBV18 and TRBJ1-1 gives the whole variable domain NAGVMQNPRHLVRRRGQEARLRCSPMKGHSHVYWYRQLPEEGLKFMVYLQKENIIDESGMPKERFSAEFPKEGPSILRIQQVVRGDSAAYFCASSPPERGEAFFGQGTRLTVV.

In its sample, this clonotype was seen a few times. The chain employs TRBV5-4 and TRBJ2-3; D possibly uses TRBD1 or TRBD2 (5 bases each). CDR1 SGHNT and CDR2 YYREEE come from the germline V gene (reference sequence). This CDR3 has 14 amino acids. Trimming removed 3 bases at V and 2 bases at J, with 10 bases between. The CDR3 sequence is CASSSPGLTDTQYF. In DNA form, the CDR3 reads TGTGCCAGCAGCTCCCCGGGGCTCACAGATACGCAGTATTTT.

This clonotype was seen only a few times. The chain has TRBV6-5 and TRBJ1-1; 8 bases align to TRBD1. Looked up from germline, CDR1 is MNHEY and CDR2 is SVGAGI. This CDR3 spans 11 amino acids. After removal of 6 bases from V and 7 bases from J, the junction contained 1 base not matched to a gene. DNA for the CDR3: TGTGCCAGCAGGACAGGGGTTGAAGCTTTCTTT. Translated: CASRTGVEAFF.

Concerning this clonotype: This is likely an artifact of a read error, given a far larger clone one base away. Here the CDR3 reads CASSYSSGGQPQHF. CDR3 bases: TGTGCCAGCAGTTACTCTTCAGGTGGCCAGCCCCAGCATTTT. The V and J genes are TRBV6-2 or TRBV6-3 and TRBJ1-5, with D uncertain. The CDR3 contains 14 residues. The germline V and J ends were trimmed by 0 bases and 7 bases, with 10 bases remaining between them. The germline V gene has CDR1 MNHEY and CDR2 SVGEGT.

This clonotype rates as medium-sized. The chain has TRBV6-2 or TRBV6-3 and TRBJ2-7; the D is unclear. V lost 2 bases and J lost 6, with 8 bases in between. CDR3 length equals 12 residues. The V gene's germline CDR1 is MNHEY and CDR2 SVGEGT. The chain's CDR3 is CASSYGVSEQYF. The CDR3 DNA reads as TGTGCCAGCAGTTACGGGGTATCCGAGCAGTACTTC.

This clonotype was counted ten times or more. The chain recombines TRBV28 with TRBJ1-2, with no clear D. The germline V gene encodes CDR1 MDHEN and CDR2 SYDVKM. V lost 6 bases, J lost 6 bases, and 14 bases lay in between. The CDR3 is 13 amino acids. The CDR3 loop is CASRLGRENGYTF. The CDR3 coding sequence is TGTGCCAGCAGACTAGGTCGAGAAAATGGCTACACCTTC.

This clonotype is termed medium-sized (0.01 to 0.1%). CDR3 in amino acids: CASSYTRRVGTDTQYF. Here the CDR3 DNA reads TGTGCCAGCAGTTACACCCGAAGGGTCGGCACAGATACGCAGTATTTT. The chain links TRBV6-5 to TRBJ2-3, with D unclear. V lost 2 bases and J lost 1, with 13 bases in between. Germline V gene data show CDR1 as MNHEY and CDR2 as SVGAGI. The CDR3 totals 16 residues.

The count of this clonotype is one. CDR3 amino acids: CANSLQQGGTDTQYF. In DNA, the CDR3 is TGTGCCAACTCCCTGCAACAGGGGGGGACAGATACGCAGTATTTT. This rearrangement joins TRBV18 to TRBJ2-3; D possibly corresponds to TRBD1 (8 bases). The V gene lost 10 bases and the J gene lost 3 bases, with 20 bases spanning the gap. This CDR3 contains 15 residues. Germline loops: CDR1 KGHSH, CDR2 LQKENI.

This clonotype occurred many times. The chain recombines TRBV19 with TRBJ1-6; no clear D. The V end was cut by 0 bases, the J end by 7 bases, with 1 base between. Per germline, CDR1 LNHDA and CDR2 SQIVND (reference sequence). The CDR3 totals 12 residues. CDR3 loop: CASSIENSPLHF. DNA for the CDR3: TGTGCCAGTAGTATAGAGAATTCACCCCTCCACTTT.

In this sample, this clonotype is medium-sized. J is TRBJ1-3 and V is TRBV12-3 or TRBV12-4; TRBD1 aligns across 7 bases. V lost 6 bases and J lost 0; bases outside the gene matches: 2. The CDR3 consists of 14 residues. This CDR3 reads CASSWTGSGNTIYF. The CDR3 bases are TGTGCCAGCAGCTGGACAGGCTCTGGAAACACCATATATTTT.